Given below is one TCR beta chain in context. This receptor's antigen is unknown. No base-level quality is on record; no much larger clone is a single base apart. The germline ends are 14 bases apart after V is trimmed by 6 bases and J by 8 bases. Including the terminal cysteine and phenylalanine, the CDR3 comprises 13 residues. The retained sequence is limited to the CDR3, 39 bases, with the frame set at the first base. The CDR1 and CDR2 encoded by the germline V gene (reference sequence) are LNHDA and SQIVND. This specimen belongs to a study of OX40 agonist ivuxolimab in advanced cancers. Broadly, across the study: Ivuxolimab was an agonistic, fully human IgG2 monoclonal antibody directed against OX40 (CD134), a costimulatory receptor. Intravenous ivuxolimab was administered to patients every 2 weeks at six dose levels: 0.01, 0.1, 0.3, 1.5, 3 and 10 mg/kg. Among the 50 to 55 dose-escalation patients, about 19 had hepatocellular carcinoma, roughly 15 melanoma, 9 renal cell carcinoma and 9 head and neck cancer. In the dose-escalation cohort, more than 80% of patients were male, and the mean age was 60 years with a range of about 20 to 80. Patients were allowed to have had prior anti-PD-1, anti-PD-L1 or anti-CTLA-4 therapy, and 30% to 40% of the dose-escalation patients had previously received checkpoint inhibitors. Partial responses occurred in three dose-escalation patients, of whom one had hepatocellular carcinoma and two had cutaneous melanoma. The purpose of peripheral TCRbeta sequencing was to test whether ivuxolimab changed TCR sequence diversity and led to clonal T-cell expansion. The paper covers the monotherapy dose-escalation part of the phase I ivuxolimab trial, which included N = 52 patients. The paper as a whole reports these results and caveats: After ivuxolimab, CD8+ T cells had more expanded clones than CD4+ T cells on average. Antigen specificity was not determined for the clonally expanded peripheral T cells. Low levels of normalized T-cell clonal expansion were also seen in some patients who did not respond. At doses of 0.1 to 3.0 mg/kg, clonal expansion of both CD4+ and CD8+ blood T cells was observed from baseline to week 6. Partial responders in the 0.1-3.0 mg/kg groups had among the lowest normalized peripheral clonal expansion, especially among CD8+ T cells.

Genomic DNA was extracted from sorted cells for sequencing of the TCRbeta CDR3 region. The immunoSEQ Assay was used for sequencing of TCRbeta CDR3 regions. In TCRdb, the immuneACCESS table is reduced to in-frame sequences with V and J assigned. These tables do not hold every clone; where another copy was compared, an unresolved V gene accounts for under half, and the others remain unexplained. In this sample the table shows approximately 91,000 clones, about nine tenths of which occur a single time. Clones ranked in the top ten supply more than 0.25% of the sample. Patients with a history of autoimmune disease or receiving systemic immunosuppression were excluded from the trial. Peripheral blood for TCR sequencing was collected from all dose cohorts at baseline, on cycle 4 day 1, and on cycle 7 day 1. The samples were drawn from a first-in-human, open-label, multicenter phase I dose-escalation trial of ivuxolimab. Adults with locally advanced or metastatic melanoma, renal cell carcinoma, hepatocellular carcinoma or head and neck squamous cell carcinoma were enrolled in the trial. CD4+ and CD8+ T cells were sorted separately from peripheral blood before TCR sequencing.

This sequence uses TRBV19 and TRBJ2-1; the D gene is possibly TRBD1, with 5 bases matching. This specimen consisted of CD4+ or CD8+ T cells sorted from blood, obtained in a trial of the OX40 agonist ivuxolimab. The TCR was taken from an adult with an advanced solid tumor such as melanoma, head and neck, liver or kidney cancer. The CDR3 in this case is CASRRQPLDEQFF. The base sequence is TGTGCCAGTAGGAGACAGCCTCTCGATGAGCAGTTCTTC.